Each of the 24 T cell receptor beta chains below was sequenced from the same sample in a study of monozygotic twins with inflammatory bowel disease. Each CDR3 protein gets one entry in TCRdb, which reprocessed the 5' RACE reads and gives no DNA. This listing includes roughly 150,000 distinct CDR3 sequences. The material sequenced was blood. Receptors originate from a human donor with ulcerative colitis or Crohn's disease, or a healthy co-twin of an affected twin (not recorded which).

The CDR3 is CSARGTGSDTQYF. The chain is built from TRBV20-1 and TRBJ2-3; the TRBD1 assignment by TCRdb is unverifiable without DNA. The CDR3 has 13 amino acids. Germline-derived CDR1 and CDR2 are DFQATT and SNEGSKA (reference sequence).

The chain recombines TRBV12-3 or TRBV12-4 with TRBJ1-4; the TRBD1 assignment by TCRdb is unverifiable without DNA. This CDR3 region has 15 residues. The CDR3 here is CASTYPGGANEKLFF.

CDR3: CASSLGGGSGEKLFF. This rearrangement joins TRBV13 to TRBJ1-4; the D call from TCRdb, TRBD1, cannot be confirmed without DNA. The germline gives CDR1 PRHDT, CDR2 FYEKMQ (reference sequence). CDR3 length equals 15 residues.

V is TRBV7-8 and J is TRBJ2-7; absent DNA, TCRdb's TRBD1 call cannot be checked. Germline lookup yields CDR1 SGHVS and CDR2 FQNEAQ. This CDR3 comprises 14 residues. The CDR3 here is CASSRGTGSNEQYF.

This chain connects TRBV6-1 to TRBJ1-2; checking the TCRdb D call of TRBD1 is not possible without DNA. Germline lookup yields CDR1 MNHNS and CDR2 SASEGT. The CDR3 consists of 14 residues. The chain's CDR3 is CASSGFLQGYGYTF.

This chain's CDR3 is CASSFWGAGANVLTF. The rearrangement joins TRBV27 to TRBJ2-6; no DNA is available, so the TRBD1 call from TCRdb remains unchecked. Per the germline V gene, CDR1 is MNHEY and CDR2 is SMNVEV (reference sequence). The CDR3 spans 15 residues.

V and J are TRBV5-6 and TRBJ2-2; TCRdb's D gene call, TRBD2, goes unchecked for lack of DNA. The CDR3 consists of 17 residues. Germline V gene lookup returns CDR1 SGHDT and CDR2 YYEEEE. The CDR3 is CASSLSLAGAGTGELFF.

The V call is TRBV5-4, the J call TRBJ2-3; TCRdb designates TRBD2, a call that cannot be tested without DNA. CDR1 SGHNT and CDR2 YYREEE come from the germline V gene (reference sequence). The CDR3 contains 15 residues. The chain's CDR3 is CASNGLAGYTDTQYF.

This chain links TRBV12-3 or TRBV12-4 with TRBJ2-6; TCRdb names TRBD1, which stays unverified in the absence of DNA. CDR3 length equals 15 residues. The chain's CDR3 is CASSRTGAGANVLTF.

The chain employs TRBV14 and TRBJ2-7. The CDR3 covers 14 residues. From germline, CDR1 is SGHDN and CDR2 FVKESK. CDR3 loop: CASSQAWGSYEQYF.

This sequence joins TRBV29-1 and TRBJ2-5; the D call of TRBD2 rests on TCRdb alone, since no DNA is present to check it. In germline, CDR1 is SQVTM, CDR2 ANQGSEA. This CDR3 is 13 amino acids long. The CDR3 spells CSVASSGGASQYF.

The rearrangement uses TRBV3-1 and TRBJ2-7; TCRdb's D gene call, TRBD1, goes unchecked for lack of DNA. The CDR3 is made up of 16 amino acids. Germline CDR1 and CDR2: LGHDT and YNNKEL (reference sequence). CDR3 in amino acids: CASSPRQGVLSYEQYF.

The V and J genes are TRBV7-9 and TRBJ2-5; TCRdb selects TRBD1, and the lack of DNA leaves this call unchecked. This CDR3 has 15 amino acids. Per the germline V gene, CDR1 is SEHNR and CDR2 is FQNEAQ (reference sequence). The CDR3 is CASSNRVTVQETQYF.

This rearrangement joins TRBV9 to TRBJ1-1. There are 14 residues in the CDR3. Germline CDR1 SGDLS, CDR2 YYNGEE. The CDR3 region is CASSVVSGGTEAFF. The variable domain in full, completed from reference TRBV9 and TRBJ1-1, reads DSGVTQTPKHLITATGQRVTLRCSPRSGDLSVYWYQQSLDQGLQFLIQYYNGEERAKGNILERFSAQQFPDLHSELNLSSLELGDSALYFCASSVVSGGTEAFFGQGTRLTVV.

The chain employs TRBV20-1 and TRBJ2-1; the TCRdb call, TRBD2, lacks DNA for checking. Germline V gene lookup returns CDR1 DFQATT and CDR2 SNEGSKA (reference sequence). This CDR3 region has 17 residues. The CDR3 is CSARPILTSGRIDEQFF.

V usage is TRBV6-1 and J usage is TRBJ2-2; lacking DNA, the TRBD1 call made by TCRdb goes unchecked. CDR3 size: 12 residues. Germline CDR1 reads MNHNS; CDR2 reads SASEGT. CDR3 residues: CASSTGTGELFF.

The gene calls are TRBV23-1 and TRBJ2-5; TCRdb reports TRBD2, a call that lacks DNA to check it against. TRBV23-1 is an ORF, with its function uncertain. The CDR3 spans 19 residues. The CDR3 reads CASSQSGQNSGMTQETQYF.

This chain uses TRBV5-1 with TRBJ1-6. The CDR3 consists of 14 residues. From germline, CDR1 is SGHRS and CDR2 YFSETQ. The CDR3 spells CASSLEGLNSPLHF.

The chain has TRBV28 and TRBJ1-1; the D gene TCRdb calls, TRBD1, cannot be checked with no DNA. Germline-derived CDR1 and CDR2 are MDHEN and SYDVKM. The CDR3 sequence is 12 residues long. This CDR3 reads CASSPGSMEAFF. Combining the CDR3 with reference TRBV28 and TRBJ1-1 gives the whole variable domain DVKVTQSSRYLVKRTGEKVFLECVQDMDHENMFWYRQDPGLGLRLIYFSYDVKMKEKGDIPEGYSVSREKKERFSLILESASTNQTSMYLCASSPGSMEAFFGQGTRLTVV.

The chain links TRBV18 to TRBJ2-1; TCRdb reports TRBD2, a call that lacks DNA to check it against. Germline CDR1 reads KGHSH; CDR2 reads LQKENI. This CDR3 has 16 residues. The CDR3 spells CASSLRTSGYYNEQFF.

The chain is built from TRBV28 and TRBJ1-4; TCRdb lists TRBD1, though no DNA is available to test this call. The CDR3 contains 15 residues. Germline lookup yields CDR1 MDHEN and CDR2 SYDVKM. The CDR3 spells CASRVPGMTNEKLFF.

The gene calls are TRBV11-2 and TRBJ2-4; TCRdb's D call, TRBD1, is unchecked because there is no DNA. The CDR3 has 18 residues. Germline values: CDR1 SGHAT, CDR2 FQNNGV. The CDR3 reads CASSLVLPGQGRENIQYF.

This chain connects TRBV20-1 to TRBJ1-4. The CDR3 length is 11 residues. Germline V gene sequence: CDR1 DFQATT, CDR2 SNEGSKA (reference sequence). CDR3 region: CSARSPEKLFF.

This chain's CDR3 is CASSVLASSTDTQYF. V and J are TRBV11-2 and TRBJ2-3. Looked up from germline, CDR1 is SGHAT and CDR2 is FQNNGV. CDR3 size: 15 residues.